These 19 T cell receptor beta chains came from one sample sequenced in a study of spatial heterogeneity in lung cancer. Study findings and constraints: How many expanded intratumoral alpha and beta TCRs were present tracked the tumor mutation count, which was a count of nonsynonymous mutations.

A single record per CDR3 protein comes from TCRdb applying MiXCR to the 5' RACE reads. The repertoire consists of approximately 18,000 distinct CDR3 sequences, with roughly 10% occurring once and the leading ten covering approximately 21%. Stated time point: sample taken at primary tumor resection. No cognate antigen is known for these TCRs. The material sequenced was lung tumor tissue, taken at surgery. Every receptor here comes from a female donor with early-stage non-small cell lung cancer.

Concerning this clonotype itself: One junction end does not reproduce the germline sequence, and a read error may be involved. This beta chain turned up in a library designed for alpha chains; as an off-target read, its abundance says little. The genes are TRBV20-1 and TRBJ2-5; TRBD2 is a possible D gene (6 bases). CDR1 is DFQATT, CDR2 SNEGSKA, per germline (reference sequence). There are 17 residues in the CDR3. Here the CDR3 reads CSARDLPGTFFQGTQYF. The CDR3 DNA sequence: TGCAGTGCTAGAGACCTCCCGGGGACTTTTTTTCAAGGGACCCAGTACTTC.

Regarding this clonotype: This beta chain is a stray read from a library made for alpha chains; its abundance is not meaningful. This rearrangement joins TRBV12-3 or TRBV12-4 to TRBJ1-6; D might be TRBD1 (5 bases). Trimming took off 5 bases at V and 9 bases at J, with 14 bases between the two ends. The CDR3 covers 14 residues. CDR3 bases: TGTGCCAGCAGTCCGAATCCCGGGGCTTCACCCCTCCACTTT. It yields the protein CASSPNPGASPLHF.

This clonotype appeared a few times. With the library built for alpha chains, this beta chain is off target and its frequency is not meaningful. The J gene is TRBJ1-2, the V gene TRBV19; no firm D call. CDR3 length: 14 residues. CDR1 LNHDA and CDR2 SQIVND come from the germline V gene (reference sequence). The ends were cut back, 3 bases at V and 2 bases at J, with 10 bases in the middle. The CDR3, as DNA: TGTGCCAGTAGTATCCTGGGGTCGAACTATGGCTACACCTTC. Its translation is CASSILGSNYGYTF.

This clonotype was counted ten times or more. Found in a library prepared for alpha chains, this beta chain is an off-target read, and its abundance has little meaning. The chain has TRBV3-1 and TRBJ2-3; 7 nucleotides agree with TRBD1. The germline gives CDR1 LGHDT, CDR2 YNNKEL (reference sequence). V gave up 0 bases and J gave up 7 bases; unmatched junction bases: 4. CDR3 length: 14 amino acids. CDR3 bases: TGTGCCAGCAGCCAAGACCCGGACAGGTATACGCAGTATTTT. Translating gives CASSQDPDRYTQYF.

By sample fraction, this clonotype is medium-sized (0.01 to 0.1%). This beta chain appears as a stray read in a library generated for alpha chains; its size is not informative. The chain carries TRBV28 and TRBJ2-5, with D tentatively TRBD2 (7 bases). Trimming left V 2 bases short and J 4 bases short, with 23 bases between. This CDR3 is built from 18 residues. Germline CDR1 is MDHEN and CDR2 is SYDVKM. CDR3 protein: CASSLLKTMGGGRETQYF. The CDR3, as DNA: TGTGCCAGCAGTTTACTCAAGACTATGGGAGGGGGGCGAGAGACCCAGTACTTC.

This clonotype has just a few counts. The library was prepared for alpha chains; this beta chain is a stray read, so its frequency means little. This chain links TRBV10-3 with TRBJ2-5; possible D gene TRBD1, 6 bases. Germline V CDR1 and CDR2: ENHRY, SYGVKD. This CDR3 has 16 amino acids. V lost 3 bases and J 2 bases, leaving 16 bases between the germline ends. CDR3 nucleotides: TGTGCCATCAGTGATACCGAAACAGGGTTTCAAGAGACCCAGTACTTC. This sequence encodes CAISDTETGFQETQYF.

Concerning this clonotype itself: For a library built for alpha chains, this beta chain is a stray read; little rests on its size. This sequence joins TRBV11-1 and TRBJ2-7, with 8 bases matching TRBD1. J lost 5 bases, V lost 5 bases, and 5 bases had no gene match. Germline V gene data show CDR1 as SGHAT and CDR2 as FQDESV (reference sequence). The CDR3 has 13 amino acids. DNA for the CDR3: TGTGCCAGCAGCCCCCACAGGGGGGACGAGCAGTACTTC. Translation gives CASSPHRGDEQYF.

This clonotype showed up just once. This beta chain appears as a stray read in a library generated for alpha chains; its size is not informative. The chain couples TRBV6-5 to TRBJ2-7; D is unresolved. Trimming shortened V by 0 bases and J by 4 bases, and 16 bases separated the two germline ends. The CDR3 consists of 16 residues. Germline V gene sequence: CDR1 MNHEY, CDR2 SVGAGI. DNA of the CDR3: TGTGCCAGCAGTTACTCGACTGGGGTGACGGTTTACGAGCAGTACTTC. It codes for CASSYSTGVTVYEQYF.

This clonotype was seen a few times. This beta chain is an off-target read within a library intended for alpha chains, so its frequency means little. This chain uses TRBV14 with TRBJ2-7; TRBD1 matches 8 bases. The J segment lost 3 bases and the V segment lost 5 bases, leaving 15 bases of the junction unmatched. The CDR3 covers 17 residues. CDR1 and CDR2 from the germline V gene are SGHDN and FVKESK. CDR3 sequence: CASSTSFDRGGYYEQYF. CDR3 in DNA: TGTGCCAGCAGCACAAGCTTCGACAGGGGCGGGTACTACGAGCAGTACTTC.

This clonotype ranks as medium-sized (0.01 to 0.1%). The size of this beta chain means little, since it is a stray read in a library made for alpha chains. The chain recombines TRBV2 with TRBJ1-6; D is uncertain. Germline loops: CDR1 SNHLY, CDR2 FYNNEI. The CDR3 covers 13 residues. The V gene lost 3 bases and the J gene lost 10 bases, with 10 bases spanning the gap. For the CDR3, the DNA is TGTGCCAGCAGTGACAGGTTGGGGTCACCCCTCCACTTT. As protein: CASSDRLGSPLHF.

There are a few counts of this clonotype. This beta chain is off target for a library built for alpha chains, so its abundance means little. The chain joins TRBV5-1 to TRBJ2-3; 13 nucleotides line up with TRBD2. Germline CDR1 SGHRS, CDR2 YFSETQ. V lost 1 base, J lost 2 bases, and 13 bases stayed unmatched. The CDR3 has 20 amino acids. CDR3: CASSLRSTSGGPHVTDTQYF. As DNA, the CDR3 is TGCGCCAGCAGCTTGCGGTCGACTAGCGGGGGGCCCCACGTCACAGATACGCAGTATTTT.

On this clonotype: This beta chain is an off-target read within a library intended for alpha chains, so its frequency means little. The CDR3 spells CASSLELAGGTDTQYF. CDR3 bases: TGCGCCAGCAGCTTGGAGCTAGCGGGGGGCACAGATACGCAGTATTTT. J is TRBJ2-3 and V is TRBV5-1; 10 bases match TRBD2. Germline CDR1 SGHRS, CDR2 YFSETQ. This CDR3 is 16 amino acids long. After removal of 0 bases from V and 1 base from J, the junction contained 2 bases not matched to a gene.

As concerns this clonotype: This beta chain appears as a stray read in a library generated for alpha chains; its size is not informative. The chain has TRBV7-9 and TRBJ2-2, with D maybe TRBD1 (5 bases). The CDR3 covers 15 residues. V shed 2 bases and J shed 3 bases, with 10 bases lying between them. Germline values: CDR1 SEHNR, CDR2 FQNEAQ (reference sequence). The CDR3 protein is CASSLNGADTGELFF. Here the CDR3 DNA reads TGTGCCAGCAGCTTAAATGGGGCGGACACCGGGGAGCTGTTTTTT.

Comments on this clonotype: This beta chain is an unintended read in a library built for alpha chains; its size means little. The genes are TRBV11-3 and TRBJ2-5, with D possibly being TRBD2 (6 bases). Germline V gene lookup returns CDR1 SGHNT and CDR2 YENEEA. This CDR3 has 15 residues. Trimming removed 5 bases at V and 2 bases at J, with 15 bases between. CDR3 DNA sequence: TGTGCCAGCAGCCCGGGGGTCGTGGGGCAAGAGACCCAGTACTTC. Amino acid sequence: CASSPGVVGQETQYF.

In regard to this clonotype: Because the library targeted alpha chains, this beta chain is an off-target read whose size means little. The chain's CDR3 is CSALEGKGWQPQHF. The CDR3 bases are TGCAGTGCCCTAGAAGGGAAGGGGTGGCAGCCCCAGCATTTT. The chain is built from TRBV20-1 and TRBJ1-5, with D tentatively TRBD1 (5 bases). V was clipped by 6 bases and J by 7 bases, with 19 bases between them. Germline CDR1 reads DFQATT; CDR2 reads SNEGSKA (reference sequence). There are 14 residues in the CDR3.

Notes on this clonotype: The size of this beta chain means little, since it is a stray read in a library made for alpha chains. The CDR3 spells CASSWAGAVDQPQHF. The CDR3 nucleotides read TGTGCCAGCAGTTGGGCAGGGGCGGTTGATCAGCCCCAGCATTTT. The chain links TRBV6-2 or TRBV6-3 to TRBJ1-5, with a weak D call TRBD1 (6 bases). V was cut by 4 bases and J by 5 bases, with 15 bases left in between. Germline V gene sequence: CDR1 MNHEY, CDR2 SVGEGT. This CDR3 has 15 residues.

This clonotype was seen ten or more times. This beta chain represents an off-target read in a library built for alpha chains; its size is of limited meaning. V and J are TRBV3-1 and TRBJ2-2, with D uncertain. Germline CDR1 is LGHDT and CDR2 is YNNKEL (reference sequence). V dropped 4 bases and J dropped 6 bases, with 9 bases sitting between them. The CDR3 length is 13 residues. CDR3 DNA sequence: TGTGCCAGCAGCCCGAGCACTCCCGGGGAGCTGTTTTTT. As protein: CASSPSTPGELFF.

Remarks on this clonotype: This beta chain is a stray sequence in a library constructed for alpha chains; its clone size is not meaningful. This chain links TRBV10-3 with TRBJ1-1; unclear D gene. Trimming left V 4 bases short and J 2 bases short, with 8 bases between. Germline loops: CDR1 ENHRY, CDR2 SYGVKD. This CDR3 has 13 residues. The CDR3 DNA is TGTGCCATCAGTGGGACGGACAACACTGAAGCTTTCTTT. This codes for CAISGTDNTEAFF.

Turning to this clonotype: A much larger clonotype is one base distant, so this may be a read error. Being off target in a library aimed at alpha chains, this beta chain has a size of little meaning. The V call is TRBV5-1, the J call TRBJ2-1, with D unresolved. Between the trimmed V and J ends, which lost 4 bases and 3 bases, there was a span of 14 bases. The CDR3 contains 15 residues. CDR1 and CDR2 (germline): SGHRS, YFSETQ. CDR3 nucleotides: TGCGCCAGCAGCGTGGACGGGCCTGACTACAATGAGCAGTTCTTC. Protein product: CASSVDGPDYNEQFF.